Shown below are 5 T cell receptor beta chains from a single sample sequenced in a study of blood T cell repertoires in COVID-19. The table came from immunoSEQ multiplex PCR; TCRdb's copy has only in-frame clones and leaves some out. The table includes 300,000 or so clones, approximately 90% detected once. Input material: peripheral blood. These receptors all come from a woman aged 25 to 39 with COVID-19, enrolled during active disease.

The chain has TRBV5-4 and TRBJ2-1, with TRBD1 matching over 11 bases. CDR3 length equals 16 residues. Germline V gives CDR1 SGHNT, CDR2 YYREEE (reference sequence). Germline trimming cut 0 bases from V and 4 bases from J; bases unmatched to any gene: 3. The CDR3 loop is CASSLGRDRGYNEQFF. The CDR3, as DNA: TGTGCCAGCAGCTTGGGCCGGGACAGGGGGTACAATGAGCAGTTCTTC.

This chain joins TRBV5-1 and TRBJ1-2, with 7 bases fitting TRBD1. Germline assignment: CDR1 SGHRS and CDR2 YFSETQ. The length of the CDR3 is 14 residues. V gave up 4 bases and J gave up 3 bases; unmatched junction bases: 6. The CDR3 reads CASSPDRVDYGYTF. CDR3 DNA: TGCGCCAGCAGCCCCGACAGGGTGGACTATGGCTACACCTTC. Supplemented by reference TRBV5-1 and TRBJ1-2, the full variable domain reads KAGVTQTPRYLIKTRGQQVTLSCSPISGHRSVSWYQQTPGQGLQFLFEYFSETQRNKGNFPGRFSGRQFSNSRSEMNVSTLELGDSALYLCASSPDRVDYGYTFGSGTRLTVV.

The rearrangement links TRBV13 to TRBJ2-7; 8 nucleotides line up with TRBD2. J was trimmed by 3 bases and V by 5 bases; bases with no gene match: 15. This CDR3 is 17 amino acids long. Germline V gives CDR1 PRHDT, CDR2 FYEKMQ (reference sequence). The CDR3 region is CASSPPGRAGVRYEQYF. In nucleotides, the CDR3 is TGTGCCAGCAGCCCCCCAGGAAGAGCGGGAGTCCGCTACGAGCAGTACTTC. Full variable domain (outside the CDR3, taken from reference TRBV13 and TRBJ2-7): AAGVIQSPRHLIKEKRETATLKCYPIPRHDTVYWYQQGPGQDPQFLISFYEKMQSDKGSIPDRFSAQQFSDYHSELNMSSLELGDSALYFCASSPPGRAGVRYEQYFGPGTRLTVT.

This chain uses TRBV18 with TRBJ2-4; TRBD2 is a possible D gene (7 bases). The germline V gene encodes CDR1 KGHSH and CDR2 LQKENI. Trimming took 3 bases from V and 0 from J, leaving 12 bases between them. This CDR3 is built from 16 residues. CDR3: CASSPLGGGAKNIQYF. CDR3 sequence (DNA): TGTGCCAGCTCACCCCTAGGGGGGGGAGCCAAAAACATTCAGTACTTC.

The chain has TRBV5-4 and TRBJ2-7; the D gene is possibly TRBD1 (6 bases). V lost 3 bases, J lost 6 bases, and 13 bases lay in between. The CDR3 loop spans 13 amino acids. Looked up from germline, CDR1 is SGHNT and CDR2 is YYREEE (reference sequence). The CDR3, as DNA: TGTGCCAGCAGCTCGGGACATTTCCCCGAGCAGTACTTC. Translated: CASSSGHFPEQYF. The full variable domain, completed using reference TRBV5-4 and TRBJ2-7, is ETGVTQSPTHLIKTRGQQVTLRCSSQSGHNTVSWYQQALGQGPQFIFQYYREEENGRGNFPPRFSGLQFPNYSSELNVNALELDDSALYLCASSSGHFPEQYFGPGTRLTVT.